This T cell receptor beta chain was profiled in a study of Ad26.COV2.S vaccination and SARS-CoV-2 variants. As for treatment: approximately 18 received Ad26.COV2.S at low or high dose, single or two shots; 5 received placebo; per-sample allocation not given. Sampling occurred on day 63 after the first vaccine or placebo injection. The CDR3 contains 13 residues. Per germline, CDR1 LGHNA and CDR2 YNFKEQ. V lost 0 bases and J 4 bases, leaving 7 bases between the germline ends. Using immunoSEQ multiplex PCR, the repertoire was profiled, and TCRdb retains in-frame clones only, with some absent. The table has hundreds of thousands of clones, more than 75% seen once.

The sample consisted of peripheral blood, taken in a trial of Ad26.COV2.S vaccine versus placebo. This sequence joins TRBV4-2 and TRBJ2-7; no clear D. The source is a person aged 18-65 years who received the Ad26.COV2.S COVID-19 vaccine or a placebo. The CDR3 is CASSQDPTYEQYF. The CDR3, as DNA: TGTGCCAGCAGCCAAGATCCCACATACGAGCAGTACTTC.